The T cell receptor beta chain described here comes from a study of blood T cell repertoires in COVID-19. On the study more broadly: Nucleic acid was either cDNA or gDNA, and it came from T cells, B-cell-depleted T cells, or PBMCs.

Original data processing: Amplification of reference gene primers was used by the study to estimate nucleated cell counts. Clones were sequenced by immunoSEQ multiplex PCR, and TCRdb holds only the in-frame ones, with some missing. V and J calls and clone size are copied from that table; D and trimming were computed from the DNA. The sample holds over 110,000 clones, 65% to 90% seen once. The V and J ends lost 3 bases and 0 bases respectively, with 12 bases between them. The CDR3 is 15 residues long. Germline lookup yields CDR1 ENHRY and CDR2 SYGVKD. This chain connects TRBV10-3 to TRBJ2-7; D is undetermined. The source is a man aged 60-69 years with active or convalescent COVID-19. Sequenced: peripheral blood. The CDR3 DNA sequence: TGTGCCATCAGTGAAAAATCATTAGCCTCCTACGAGCAGTACTTC. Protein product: CAISEKSLASYEQYF.